Included here is one T cell receptor (beta chain) sequence, with context. Its antigen is unknown. Base qualities are not at hand, and no much larger clone is one base apart. The library was prepared using PCR. The data were produced on an Illumina HiSeq 2000. TCRdb ran its own pipeline on the public reads, namely fastp trimming at Q25 and MiXCR clone calling, and kept in-frame beta chains. Duplicate CDR3 protein sequences are folded into a single record with the most common DNA and genes. The sample yields 15,000 to 20,000 distinct CDR3 sequences; approximately 46% were counted once. Clones ranked in the top ten supply 30% to 35% of the sample. The germline V gene (reference sequence) supplies CDR1 MNHNY and CDR2 SVGAGI. The CDR3 holds 15 amino acids from the cysteine to the phenylalanine. CDR3 DNA is the only sequence kept; it has 45 bases, read in frame from the first base. The data stem from a study of tumor-infiltrating lymphocytes in oesophageal squamous cell carcinoma (dated by TCRdb to about 2016).

The source is a female donor with esophageal squamous cell carcinoma. Rearrangement joined TRBV6-6 to TRBJ2-7; the D gene cannot be resolved beyond TRBD1 or TRBD2, each matching 5 bases. The J call could be wrong; TRBJ2-5 is a better fit for the DNA end. The source material was normal esophageal tissue next to the tumor. The CDR3 reads as follows: CASSYVGRTQETQYF. The nucleotide sequence reads as follows: TGTGCCAGCAGTTACGTGGGACGAACCCAAGAGACCCAGTACTTC.